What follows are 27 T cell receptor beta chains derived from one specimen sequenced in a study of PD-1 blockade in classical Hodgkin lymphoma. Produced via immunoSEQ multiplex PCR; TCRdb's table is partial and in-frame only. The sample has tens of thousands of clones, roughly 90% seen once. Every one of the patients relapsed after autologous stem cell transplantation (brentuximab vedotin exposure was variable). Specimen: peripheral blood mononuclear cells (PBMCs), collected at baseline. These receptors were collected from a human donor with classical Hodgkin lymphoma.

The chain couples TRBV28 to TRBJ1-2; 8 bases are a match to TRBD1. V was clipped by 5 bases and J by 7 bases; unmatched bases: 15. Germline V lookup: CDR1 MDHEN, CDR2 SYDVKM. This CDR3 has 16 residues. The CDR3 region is CASSLYLRQGASGYTF. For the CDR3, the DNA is TGTGCCAGCAGTCTCTACCTCCGGCAGGGGGCCTCTGGCTACACCTTC.

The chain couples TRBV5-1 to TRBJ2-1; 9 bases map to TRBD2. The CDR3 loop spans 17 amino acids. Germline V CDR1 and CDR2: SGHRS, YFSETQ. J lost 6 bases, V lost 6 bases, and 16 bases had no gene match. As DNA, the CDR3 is TGCGCCAGCATGGGAAACAGGTGGCGGGAGGGCCGCAATGAGCAGTTCTTC. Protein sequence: CASMGNRWREGRNEQFF.

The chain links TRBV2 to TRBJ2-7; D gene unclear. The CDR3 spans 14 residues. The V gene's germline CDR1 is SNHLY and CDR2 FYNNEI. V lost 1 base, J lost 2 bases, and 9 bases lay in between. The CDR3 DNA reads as TGTGCCAGCAGTGAAGTCTATTACCCCTACGAGCAGTACTTC. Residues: CASSEVYYPYEQYF.

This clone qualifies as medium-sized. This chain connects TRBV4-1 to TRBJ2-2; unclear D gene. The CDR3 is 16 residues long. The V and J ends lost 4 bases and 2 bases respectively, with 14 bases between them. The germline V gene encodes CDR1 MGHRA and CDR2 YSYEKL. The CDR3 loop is CASSPLSTKNTGELFF. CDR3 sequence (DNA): TGCGCCAGCAGCCCCCTATCGACGAAAAACACCGGGGAGCTGTTTTTT.

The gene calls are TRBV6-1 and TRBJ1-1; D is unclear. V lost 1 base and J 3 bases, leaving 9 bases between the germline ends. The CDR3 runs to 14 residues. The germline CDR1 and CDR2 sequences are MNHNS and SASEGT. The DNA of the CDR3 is TGTGCCAGCAGTGAAGGTGGCGAGGACACTGAAGCTTTCTTT. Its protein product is CASSEGGEDTEAFF.

The chain's CDR3 is CASSLQGQSARDTQYF. DNA for the CDR3: TGTGCCAGCAGCCTCCAAGGGCAAAGTGCTCGAGATACGCAGTATTTT. The chain is built from TRBV7-6 and TRBJ2-3; the D is unclear. CDR1 and CDR2 (germline): SGHVS, FNYEAQ. V was cut by 5 bases and J by 5 bases, with 20 bases left in between. The CDR3 covers 16 residues.

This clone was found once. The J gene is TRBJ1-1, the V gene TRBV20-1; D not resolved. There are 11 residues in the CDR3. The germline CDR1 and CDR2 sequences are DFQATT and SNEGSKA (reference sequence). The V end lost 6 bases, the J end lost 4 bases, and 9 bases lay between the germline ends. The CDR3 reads CSAKRATEAFF. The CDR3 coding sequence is TGCAGTGCCAAAAGGGCCACTGAAGCTTTCTTT.

For the CDR3, the DNA is TGTGCCAGCAGCGCCGGACAGGGCATTGGAAACACCATATATTTT. Amino acids: CASSAGQGIGNTIYF. This chain links TRBV7-2 with TRBJ1-3; TRBD1 agrees at 8 bases. The CDR3 is 15 residues long. V lost 5 bases, J lost 3 bases, and 6 bases stayed unmatched. The germline gives CDR1 SGHTA, CDR2 FQGNSA.

This chain's CDR3 is CSVKTSGRRNEQFF. As DNA, the CDR3 is TGCAGCGTTAAGACTAGCGGGAGGCGGAATGAGCAGTTCTTC. The chain couples TRBV29-1 to TRBJ2-1, with 13 nucleotides matching TRBD2. The CDR3 spans 14 residues. The ends lost 5 bases at V and 7 bases at J; junction bases unmatched: 5. Germline assignment: CDR1 SQVTM and CDR2 ANQGSEA.

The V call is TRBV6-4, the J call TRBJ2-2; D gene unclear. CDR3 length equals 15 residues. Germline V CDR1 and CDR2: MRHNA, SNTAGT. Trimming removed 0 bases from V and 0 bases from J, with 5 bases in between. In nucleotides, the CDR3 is TGTGCCAGCAGTGACTCGACTGCGAACACCGGGGAGCTGTTTTTT. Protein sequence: CASSDSTANTGELFF.

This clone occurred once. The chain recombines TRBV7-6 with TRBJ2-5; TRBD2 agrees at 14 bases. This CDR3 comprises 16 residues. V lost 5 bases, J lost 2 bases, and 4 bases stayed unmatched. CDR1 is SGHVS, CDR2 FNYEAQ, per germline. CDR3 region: CASSGLAGGLQETQYF. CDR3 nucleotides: TGTGCCAGCAGCGGACTAGCGGGAGGTTTACAAGAGACCCAGTACTTC.

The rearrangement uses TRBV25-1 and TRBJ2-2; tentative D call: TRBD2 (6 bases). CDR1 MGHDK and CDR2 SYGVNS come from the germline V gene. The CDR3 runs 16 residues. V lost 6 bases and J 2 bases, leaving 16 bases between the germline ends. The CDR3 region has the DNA TGTGCCAGCAGCGACGGGACTTTTTCAAACACCGGGGAGCTGTTTTTT. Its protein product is CASSDGTFSNTGELFF.

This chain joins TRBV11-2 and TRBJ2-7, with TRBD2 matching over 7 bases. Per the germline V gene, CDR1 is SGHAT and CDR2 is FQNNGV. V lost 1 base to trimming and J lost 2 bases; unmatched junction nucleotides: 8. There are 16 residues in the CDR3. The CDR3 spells CASSLGFGDYPYEQYF. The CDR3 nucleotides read TGTGCCAGCAGCTTAGGCTTCGGGGACTACCCCTACGAGCAGTACTTC.

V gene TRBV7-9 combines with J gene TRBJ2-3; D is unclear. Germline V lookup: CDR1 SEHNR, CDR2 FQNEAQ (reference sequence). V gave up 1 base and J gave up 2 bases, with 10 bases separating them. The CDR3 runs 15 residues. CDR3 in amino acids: CASSLGPDFTDTQYF. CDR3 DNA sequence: TGTGCCAGCAGCTTAGGGCCAGACTTCACAGATACGCAGTATTTT. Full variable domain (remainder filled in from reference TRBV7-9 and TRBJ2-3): DTGVSQNPRHKITKRGQNVTFRCDPISEHNRLYWYRQTLGQGPEFLTYFQNEAQLEKSRLLSDRFSAERPKGSFSTLEIQRTEQGDSAMYLCASSLGPDFTDTQYFGPGTRLTVL.

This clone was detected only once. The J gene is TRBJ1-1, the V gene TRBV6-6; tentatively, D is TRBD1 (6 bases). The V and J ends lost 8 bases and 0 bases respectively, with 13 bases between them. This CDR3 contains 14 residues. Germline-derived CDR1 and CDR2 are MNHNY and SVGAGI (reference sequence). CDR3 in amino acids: CASGAGGLNTEAFF. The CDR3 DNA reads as TGTGCCAGCGGGGCGGGGGGGCTGAACACTGAAGCTTTCTTT.

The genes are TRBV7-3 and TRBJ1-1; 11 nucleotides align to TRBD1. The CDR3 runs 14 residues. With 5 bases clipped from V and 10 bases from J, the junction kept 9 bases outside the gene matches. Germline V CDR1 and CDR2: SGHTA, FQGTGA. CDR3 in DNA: TGTGCCAGCAGCAAAGAAGGACAGGGGGCTGCAGCTTTCTTT. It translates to CASSKEGQGAAAFF.

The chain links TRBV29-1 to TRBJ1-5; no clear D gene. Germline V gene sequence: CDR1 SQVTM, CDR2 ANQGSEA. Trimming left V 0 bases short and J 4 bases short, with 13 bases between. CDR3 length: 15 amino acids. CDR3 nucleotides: TGCAGCGTTGAAGACGCACAGCACAAAAATCAGCCCCAGCATTTT. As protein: CSVEDAQHKNQPQHF.

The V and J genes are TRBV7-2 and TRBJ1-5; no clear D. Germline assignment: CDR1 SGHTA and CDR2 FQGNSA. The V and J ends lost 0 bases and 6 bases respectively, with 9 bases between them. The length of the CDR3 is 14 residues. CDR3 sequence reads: CASSLAGGGQPQHF. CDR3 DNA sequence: TGTGCCAGCAGCTTAGCCGGAGGAGGTCAGCCCCAGCATTTT.

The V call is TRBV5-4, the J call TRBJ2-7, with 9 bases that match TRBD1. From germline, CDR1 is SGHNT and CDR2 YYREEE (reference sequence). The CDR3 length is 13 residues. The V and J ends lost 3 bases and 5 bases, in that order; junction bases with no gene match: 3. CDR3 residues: CASSWDRDHEQYF. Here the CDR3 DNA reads TGTGCCAGCAGCTGGGACAGGGACCACGAGCAGTACTTC. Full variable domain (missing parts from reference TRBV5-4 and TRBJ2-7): ETGVTQSPTHLIKTRGQQVTLRCSSQSGHNTVSWYQQALGQGPQFIFQYYREEENGRGNFPPRFSGLQFPNYSSELNVNALELDDSALYLCASSWDRDHEQYFGPGTRLTVT.

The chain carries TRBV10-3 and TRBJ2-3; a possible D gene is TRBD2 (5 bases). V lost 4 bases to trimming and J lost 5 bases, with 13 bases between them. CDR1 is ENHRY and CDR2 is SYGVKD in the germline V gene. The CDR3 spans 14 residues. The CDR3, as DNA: TGTGCCATCAGTGGCAGAGGGCCGCAAGATACGCAGTATTTT. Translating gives CAISGRGPQDTQYF.

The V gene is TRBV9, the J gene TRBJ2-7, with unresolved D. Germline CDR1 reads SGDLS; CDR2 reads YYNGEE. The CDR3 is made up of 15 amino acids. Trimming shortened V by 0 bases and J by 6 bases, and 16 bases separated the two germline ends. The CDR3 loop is CASSVVRSRSREQYF. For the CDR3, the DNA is TGTGCCAGCAGCGTAGTCAGGAGTCGTTCTCGCGAGCAGTACTTC.

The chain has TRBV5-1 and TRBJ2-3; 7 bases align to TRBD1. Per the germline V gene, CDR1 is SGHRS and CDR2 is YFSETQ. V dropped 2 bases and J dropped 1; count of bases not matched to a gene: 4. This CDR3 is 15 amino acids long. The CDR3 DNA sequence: TGCGCCAGCAGCTTCGACAGGGCGGGCACAGATACGCAGTATTTT. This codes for CASSFDRAGTDTQYF.

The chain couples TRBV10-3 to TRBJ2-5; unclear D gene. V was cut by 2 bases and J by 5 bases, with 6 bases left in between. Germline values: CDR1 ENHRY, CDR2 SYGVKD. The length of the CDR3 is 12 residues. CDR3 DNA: TGTGCCATCAGTGAGCTGAGTGAGACCCAGTACTTC. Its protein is CAISELSETQYF.

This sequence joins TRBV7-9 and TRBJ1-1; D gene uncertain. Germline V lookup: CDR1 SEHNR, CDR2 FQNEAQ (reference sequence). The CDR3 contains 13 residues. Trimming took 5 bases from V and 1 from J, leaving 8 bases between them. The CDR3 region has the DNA TGTGCCAGCAGCGTATCTACGAACACTGAAGCTTTCTTT. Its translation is CASSVSTNTEAFF.

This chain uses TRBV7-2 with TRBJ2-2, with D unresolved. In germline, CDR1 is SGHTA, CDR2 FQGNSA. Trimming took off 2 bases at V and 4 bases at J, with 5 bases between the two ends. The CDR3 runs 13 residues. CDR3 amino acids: CASSLWGTGELFF. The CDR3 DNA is TGTGCCAGCAGCTTATGGGGCACCGGGGAGCTGTTTTTT.

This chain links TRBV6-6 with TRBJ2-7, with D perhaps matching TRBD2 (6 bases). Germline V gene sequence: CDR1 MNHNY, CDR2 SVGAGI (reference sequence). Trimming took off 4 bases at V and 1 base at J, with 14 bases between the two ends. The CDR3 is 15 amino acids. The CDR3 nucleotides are TGTGCCAGCAGTTCCCCGGGACTCACTTCCTACGAGCAGTACTTC. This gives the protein CASSSPGLTSYEQYF.

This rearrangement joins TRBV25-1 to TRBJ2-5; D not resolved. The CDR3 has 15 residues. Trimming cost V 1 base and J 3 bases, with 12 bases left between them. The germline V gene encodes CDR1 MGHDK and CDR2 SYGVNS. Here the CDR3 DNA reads TGTGCCAGCAGTGAATCGGACCTACAAAAAGAGACCCAGTACTTC. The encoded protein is CASSESDLQKETQYF.